This T cell receptor beta chain was captured by sequencing in a study of T cells in Graves' hyperthyroidism and ophthalmopathy. Study overall: Peripheral blood was obtained at initial diagnosis, preceding any treatment. The study, taken as a whole, reports: Blood shared most expanded thyroid clonotypes above 0.001.

This clonotype was seen more than once but under ten times. Antigen unknown. Researchers amplified the TCR beta CDR3 regions from RNA transcripts. HTBI primers drove first-round RT-PCR of the TCR CDR3. TCRdb passed the multiplex PCR reads through MiXCR, listing each CDR3 protein once. The sample lists 690,000 or so distinct CDR3 sequences, roughly a sixth occurring once. In patients aged 18 to 65, hyperthyroidism was newly diagnosed, with duration under 2 months. PBMCs were sourced from more than 9 ml fresh peripheral blood. The V end was cut by 1 base, the J end by 3 bases, with 11 bases between. This CDR3 has 15 amino acids. Per the germline V gene, CDR1 is SGHRS and CDR2 is YFSETQ.

The rearrangement uses TRBV5-1 and TRBJ2-1; D gene ambiguous. The clonotype originates from a woman in her 50s with Graves' hyperthyroidism that later progressed to Graves' ophthalmopathy. The source material was blood. CDR3 loop: CASSLSDPFYNEQFF. The DNA of the CDR3 is TGCGCCAGCAGCTTGTCTGATCCCTTCTACAATGAGCAGTTCTTC.